This T cell receptor beta chain was recovered during a study of shared T cell receptors in the human thymus. The method was immunoSEQ multiplex PCR; TCRdb's version includes in-frame clones alone and lacks a portion of them. Among some 700,000 clones listed, 70% to 90% were seen once. These data also formed part of another study, on human thymus T cells. That paper notes: Those donating were healthy Finnish infants in corrective surgery for congenital heart defects.

This TCR was recovered from a girl less than two years old with a congenital heart defect. Sequences were obtained from thymocytes.

As DNA, the CDR3 is TGTGCCAGCAGTTTATTAGGGGGGAACACTGAAGCTTTCTTT. This encodes CASSLLGGNTEAFF. This chain connects TRBV27 to TRBJ1-1; a weak D match, TRBD1 (6 bases). The V gene lost 1 base and the J gene lost 1 base, with 7 bases spanning the gap. CDR1 is MNHEY, CDR2 SMNVEV, per germline (reference sequence). CDR3 size: 14 residues.